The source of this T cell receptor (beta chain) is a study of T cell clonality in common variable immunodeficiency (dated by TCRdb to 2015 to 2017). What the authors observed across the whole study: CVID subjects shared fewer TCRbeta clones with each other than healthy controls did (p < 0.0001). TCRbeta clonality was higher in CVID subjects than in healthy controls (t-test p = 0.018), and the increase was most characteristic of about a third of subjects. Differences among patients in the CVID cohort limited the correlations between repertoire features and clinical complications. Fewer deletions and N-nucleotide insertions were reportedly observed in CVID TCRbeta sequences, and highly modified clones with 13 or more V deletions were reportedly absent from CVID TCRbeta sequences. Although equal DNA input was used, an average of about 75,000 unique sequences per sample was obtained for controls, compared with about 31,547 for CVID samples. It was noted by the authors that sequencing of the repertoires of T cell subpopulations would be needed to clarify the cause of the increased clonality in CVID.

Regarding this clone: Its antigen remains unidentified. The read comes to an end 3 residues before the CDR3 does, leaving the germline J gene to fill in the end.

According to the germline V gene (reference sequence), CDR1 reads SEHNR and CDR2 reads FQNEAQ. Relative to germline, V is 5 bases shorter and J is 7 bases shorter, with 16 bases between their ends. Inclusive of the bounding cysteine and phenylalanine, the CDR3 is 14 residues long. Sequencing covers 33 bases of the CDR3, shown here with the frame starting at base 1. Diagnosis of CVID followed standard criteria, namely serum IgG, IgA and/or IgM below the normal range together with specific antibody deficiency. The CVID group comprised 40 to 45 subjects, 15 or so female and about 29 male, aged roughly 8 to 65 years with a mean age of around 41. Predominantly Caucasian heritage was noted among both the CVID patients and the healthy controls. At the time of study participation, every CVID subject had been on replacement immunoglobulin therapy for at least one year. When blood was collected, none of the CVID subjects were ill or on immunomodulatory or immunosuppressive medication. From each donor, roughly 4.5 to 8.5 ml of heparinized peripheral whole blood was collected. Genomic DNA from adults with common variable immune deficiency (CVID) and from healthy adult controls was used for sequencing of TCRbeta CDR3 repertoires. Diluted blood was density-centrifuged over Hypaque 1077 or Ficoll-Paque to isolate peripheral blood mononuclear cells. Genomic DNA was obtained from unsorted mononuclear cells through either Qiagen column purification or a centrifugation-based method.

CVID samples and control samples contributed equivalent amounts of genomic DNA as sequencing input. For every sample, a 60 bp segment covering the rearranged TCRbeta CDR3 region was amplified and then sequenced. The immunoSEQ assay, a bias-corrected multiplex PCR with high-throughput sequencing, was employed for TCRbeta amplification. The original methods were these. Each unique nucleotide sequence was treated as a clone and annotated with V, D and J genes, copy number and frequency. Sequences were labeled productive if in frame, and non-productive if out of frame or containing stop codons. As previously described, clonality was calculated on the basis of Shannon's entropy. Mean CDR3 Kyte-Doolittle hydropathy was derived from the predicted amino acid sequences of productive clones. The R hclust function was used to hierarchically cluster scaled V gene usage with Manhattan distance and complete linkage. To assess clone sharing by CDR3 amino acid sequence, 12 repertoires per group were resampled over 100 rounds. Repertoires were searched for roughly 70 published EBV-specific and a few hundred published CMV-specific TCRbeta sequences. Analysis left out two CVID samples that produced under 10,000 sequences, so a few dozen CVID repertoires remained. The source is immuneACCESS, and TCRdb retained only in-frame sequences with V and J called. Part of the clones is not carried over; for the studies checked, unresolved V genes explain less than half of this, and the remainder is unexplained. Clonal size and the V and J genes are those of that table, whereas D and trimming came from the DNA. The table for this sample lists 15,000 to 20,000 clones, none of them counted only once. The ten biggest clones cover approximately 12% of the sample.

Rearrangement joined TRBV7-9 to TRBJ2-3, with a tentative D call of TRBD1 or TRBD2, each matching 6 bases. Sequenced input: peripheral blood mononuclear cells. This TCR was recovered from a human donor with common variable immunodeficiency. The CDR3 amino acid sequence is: CASSQEGVWNTQYF. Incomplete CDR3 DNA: TGTGCCAGCAGCCAGGAGGGGGTTTGGAATACG.